This T cell receptor beta chain appears in the sequencing data of a study of identical twins (dated by TCRdb to about 2016). General notes on the study: The study deep-sequenced TCR alpha and beta repertoires from monozygotic twins, unrelated adults of various ages and cord blood to test whether fetal clonotypes persist. Replicate twin experiments were performed at different times using different library preparation protocols to rule out contamination.

All donors were healthy Caucasians. The twin cohort consisted of three pairs of female monozygotic twins, all aged 18 to 29 years. Peripheral blood mononuclear cells were the source from which RNA for the TCR libraries was isolated. Regarding this clonotype: The specificity of this receptor is unknown. No base qualities exist here, and no much larger clone lies one base off it.

The library was obtained by 5' RACE. Sequencing took place on an Illumina HiSeq 2000. A universal primer binding site was introduced by template switching, and a unique molecular identifier was present in the final cDNA, enabling accurate counting of TCR cDNA molecules. Specific primers in the conserved constant-segment region were used to synthesize first-strand cDNA for TCR alpha and beta chains. Each cDNA library was double barcoded, with a SMART-Mk sample barcode plus Illumina barcodes, to control for contamination. Two successive PCR steps introduced TruSeq adapter sequences along with Illumina sample barcodes. Sequencing of the TCR alpha and beta cDNA libraries was done on the Illumina HiSeq platform using custom primers. In the paper's pipeline: Unique molecular identifiers were extracted from raw reads with MiGEC, and CDR3 positions were determined with MiXCR. For each individual, recombination models were inferred using an EM algorithm with the repgenHMM and IGoR tools. Shared clonotypes were analyzed with the tcR package in R, and sharing was normalized by the product of cloneset sizes. Out-of-frame nonproductive sequences were analyzed to study raw recombination free of thymic and clonal selection effects. The public reads were reprocessed in TCRdb via fastp at Q25 and MiXCR, keeping in-frame beta chains. Identical CDR3 proteins give one entry, which carries the most common genes and DNA. The V and J calls here are based on TCRdb, not the publication. The sample records 700,000 to 950,000 distinct CDR3 sequences, over 9% of which are singletons. The top ten clones comprise roughly 1.5% of the sample.

Beyond this particular receptor, the publication reports: Because the same donors could not be followed over many years, the conclusions depended on cross-sectional statistical analysis. In monozygotic twins, out-of-frame TCR alpha sharing was systematically underestimated by recombination models, although the models agreed with sharing between unrelated individuals. In beta out-of-frame sequences, excess twin sharing was weaker, because having fewer shared sequences lowered the signal-to-noise ratio. Invariant T cells such as MAIT and iNKT could partly confound zero-insertion analyses, although diverse VJ usage argued against such confounding for most clonotypes. Fewer insertions were carried by abundant cord blood beta clonotypes; a weaker similar trend was observed in young adult naive repertoires, while no such trend was observed in memory repertoires. Out-of-frame TCR alpha sequences shared between twins showed an excess of low generation-probability sequences compared with coincidental sharing between unrelated individuals.

The CDR3 starts with the cysteine, ends with the phenylalanine, and has 17 residues. Only the CDR3 region is kept as DNA, spanning 51 bases read in frame from base 1. The germline V end is reduced by 2 bases and the J end by 0 bases; junction bases left unmatched: 6. These sequences were also reported in another study, on yellow fever vaccine responses in identical twins. From the second report: The T cell response to vaccination in identical twins was reported by the authors to appear partly convergent and partly personalized. In identical twins, the study followed T cell clones that responded to the vaccine with precision.

The chain is encoded by TRBV12-3 or TRBV12-4 joined to TRBJ2-3; 9 central nucleotides agree with TRBD2. The material sequenced was PBMCs. The clonotype originates from a woman younger than 30 in good health. The nucleotide sequence is given as TGTGCCAGCAGTTTACGCGGACTAGCGAGTAGCACAGATACGCAGTATTTT. Its coded protein is CASSLRGLASSTDTQYF.